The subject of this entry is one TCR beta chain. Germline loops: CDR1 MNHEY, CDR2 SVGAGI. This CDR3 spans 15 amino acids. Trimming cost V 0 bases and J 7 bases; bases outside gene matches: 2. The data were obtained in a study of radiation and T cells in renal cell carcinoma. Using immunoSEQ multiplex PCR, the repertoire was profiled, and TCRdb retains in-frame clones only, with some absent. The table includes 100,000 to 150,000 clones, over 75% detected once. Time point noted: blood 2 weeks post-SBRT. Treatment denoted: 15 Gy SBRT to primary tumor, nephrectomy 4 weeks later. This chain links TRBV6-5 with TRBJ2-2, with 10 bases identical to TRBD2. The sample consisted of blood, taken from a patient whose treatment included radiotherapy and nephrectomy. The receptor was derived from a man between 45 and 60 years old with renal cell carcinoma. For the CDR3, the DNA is TGTGCCAGCAGTTACTCTAGCGGGGGGAGCGGGGAGCTGTTTTTT. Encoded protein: CASSYSSGGSGELFF.